The clone carrying this TCR beta chain was recorded many times. The sample originates from a study of T cells in Graves' hyperthyroidism and ophthalmopathy. Regions amplified from RNA transcripts were the TCR beta CDR3 regions. Researchers ran a first-round RT-PCR on the TCR CDR3 using the HTBI primer set. TCRdb analysed the multiplex PCR reads with MiXCR anew, one entry per CDR3 protein. The sample lists roughly 380,000 distinct CDR3 sequences; roughly 13% were seen once. The CDR3 has 15 amino acids. Trimming removed 2 bases at V and 1 base at J, with 11 bases between. CDR1 MNHNS and CDR2 SASEGT come from the germline V gene.

The chain recombines TRBV6-1 with TRBJ1-1, with D tentatively TRBD1 (5 bases). The receptor's source is a man aged 25-40 years with Graves' hyperthyroidism that later progressed to Graves' ophthalmopathy. Sequencing was carried out using blood. The CDR3 protein is CASSERTQWNTEAFF. The DNA for the CDR3 is TGTGCCAGCAGTGAAAGGACACAATGGAACACTGAAGCTTTCTTT.